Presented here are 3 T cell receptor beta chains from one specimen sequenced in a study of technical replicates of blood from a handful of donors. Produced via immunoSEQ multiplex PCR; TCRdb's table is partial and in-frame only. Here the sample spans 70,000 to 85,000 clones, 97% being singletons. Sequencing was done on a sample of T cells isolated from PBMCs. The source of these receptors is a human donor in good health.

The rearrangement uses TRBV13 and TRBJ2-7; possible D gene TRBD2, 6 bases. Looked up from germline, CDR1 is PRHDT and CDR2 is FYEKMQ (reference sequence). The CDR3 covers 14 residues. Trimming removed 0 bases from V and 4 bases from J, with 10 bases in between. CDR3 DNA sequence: TGTGCCAGCAGCTTAGGCGGGGGTCGGTACGAGCAGTACTTC. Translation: CASSLGGGRYEQYF.

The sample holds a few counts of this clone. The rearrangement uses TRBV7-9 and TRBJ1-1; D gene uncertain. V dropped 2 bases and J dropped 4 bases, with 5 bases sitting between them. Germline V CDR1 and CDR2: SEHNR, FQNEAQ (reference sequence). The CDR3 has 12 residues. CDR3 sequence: CASSLSVTEAFF. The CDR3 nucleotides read TGTGCCAGCAGCTTATCGGTCACTGAAGCTTTCTTT.

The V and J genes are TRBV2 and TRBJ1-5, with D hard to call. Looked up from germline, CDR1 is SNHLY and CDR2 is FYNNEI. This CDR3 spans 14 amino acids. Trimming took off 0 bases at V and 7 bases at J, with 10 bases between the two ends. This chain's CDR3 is CASSEALSGQPQHF. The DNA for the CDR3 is TGTGCCAGCAGTGAAGCGCTGTCGGGACAGCCCCAGCATTTT.